Each of the 27 T cell receptor beta chains below was sequenced from the same sample in a study of blood T cell repertoires in COVID-19. Sequencing was performed with immunoSEQ multiplex PCR; in TCRdb, only in-frame clones are kept and a portion is missing. Of some 150,000 clones listed, about four fifths are singletons. The sequencing input was peripheral blood. Every receptor here comes from a woman over 75 with acute or convalescent COVID-19.

The chain is built from TRBV12-5 and TRBJ1-1, with 10 bases that match TRBD1. Looked up from germline, CDR1 is LGHNT and CDR2 is FRNRAP. V dropped 6 bases and J dropped 6; count of bases not matched to a gene: 10. The CDR3 totals 15 residues. The CDR3 loop is CASGSGSGQGAEAFF. The CDR3 DNA reads TGTGCTAGTGGGTCCGGAAGTGGACAGGGGGCTGAAGCTTTCTTT.

This chain uses TRBV5-1 with TRBJ1-4, with TRBD1 matching over 7 bases. This CDR3 is 16 amino acids long. Per the germline V gene, CDR1 is SGHRS and CDR2 is YFSETQ. V shed 0 bases, J shed 0 bases, and the junction held 2 bases outside the gene matches. The CDR3 DNA follows: TGCGCCAGCAGCTTGGGGGACAGCGCAACTAATGAAAAACTGTTTTTT. Residues: CASSLGDSATNEKLFF.

This chain links TRBV2 with TRBJ2-1; the D gene is possibly TRBD2 (6 bases). The CDR3 is 14 residues long. Germline V gene data show CDR1 as SNHLY and CDR2 as FYNNEI. Trimming shortened V by 8 bases and J by 2 bases, and 13 bases separated the two germline ends. The CDR3: CASEAGTAYNEQFF. The CDR3 DNA follows: TGTGCCAGCGAGGCGGGGACCGCCTACAATGAGCAGTTCTTC.

The chain is built from TRBV30 and TRBJ1-5; D is ambiguous. CDR1 is GTSNPN, CDR2 SVGIG, per germline (reference sequence). V was shortened by 0 bases and J by 4 bases, with 4 bases between the two germline ends. The CDR3 is 12 residues long. CDR3 amino acids: CAWSVTNQPQHF. CDR3 coding DNA: TGTGCCTGGAGTGTAACTAATCAGCCCCAGCATTTT.

The rearrangement links TRBV29-1 to TRBJ1-1, with D possibly matching TRBD1 (5 bases). The V gene's germline CDR1 is SQVTM and CDR2 ANQGSEA. The V gene lost 3 bases and the J gene lost 7 bases, with 12 bases spanning the gap. The CDR3 consists of 12 residues. CDR3 protein: CSVDRQGSEAFF. The DNA for the CDR3 is TGCAGCGTTGACAGGCAGGGAAGTGAAGCTTTCTTT.

This clone appeared a single time. This chain uses TRBV2 with TRBJ2-5; D gene unclear. The germline CDR1 and CDR2 sequences are SNHLY and FYNNEI. V gave up 8 bases and J gave up 1 base, with 11 bases separating them. This CDR3 has 13 amino acids. The CDR3 DNA is TGTGCCAGCGGAGAGCGCATCCAAGAGACCCAGTACTTC. As protein: CASGERIQETQYF.

The gene calls are TRBV6-4 and TRBJ2-1; tentative D call: TRBD1 (5 bases). The germline V and J ends were trimmed by 4 bases and 2 bases, with 15 bases remaining between them. CDR1 is MRHNA and CDR2 is SNTAGT in the germline V gene. The CDR3 spans 16 residues. CDR3 nucleotide sequence: TGTGCCAGCAGTGTCGACGGACAATCTACCTACAATGAGCAGTTCTTC. It translates to CASSVDGQSTYNEQFF.

This chain uses TRBV2 with TRBJ2-5; TRBD2 agrees at 9 bases. CDR1 and CDR2 (germline): SNHLY, FYNNEI. The CDR3 totals 15 residues. With 11 bases clipped from V and 2 bases from J, the junction kept 12 bases outside the gene matches. CDR3 nucleotides: TGTGCCCGCGGGGGGGGCGGGGGGCCACAAGAGACCCAGTACTTC. Amino acids: CARGGGGGPQETQYF.

CDR3 in amino acids: CATSRAPGDRRNTIYF. CDR3 DNA: TGTGCCACCAGCAGAGCCCCAGGGGATCGAAGAAACACCATATATTTT. The chain couples TRBV15 to TRBJ1-3; maybe TRBD1 (6 bases). Germline CDR1 LNHNV, CDR2 YYDKDF (reference sequence). This CDR3 has 16 residues. The V end lost 1 base, the J end lost 5 bases, and 15 bases lay between the germline ends.

The genes are TRBV18 and TRBJ1-1; 7 nucleotides match TRBD1. The CDR3 runs to 15 residues. Germline V lookup: CDR1 KGHSH, CDR2 LQKENI. V was clipped by 3 bases and J by 1 base; unmatched bases: 5. The CDR3 loop is CASSPLGGPNTEAFF. The DNA for the CDR3 is TGTGCCAGCTCACCCCTAGGGGGCCCGAACACTGAAGCTTTCTTT.

The genes are TRBV18 and TRBJ2-4, with D possibly matching TRBD2 (6 bases). The germline V gene encodes CDR1 KGHSH and CDR2 LQKENI. The CDR3 sequence is 15 residues long. V was pared by 3 bases and J by 5 bases, with 14 bases between. CDR3 in amino acids: CASSPKGTSQNIQYF. The CDR3, as DNA: TGTGCCAGCTCACCTAAAGGCACTAGCCAAAACATTCAGTACTTC. Based on the CDR3 plus reference TRBV18 and TRBJ2-4, the full variable domain is NAGVMQNPRHLVRRRGQEARLRCSPMKGHSHVYWYRQLPEEGLKFMVYLQKENIIDESGMPKERFSAEFPKEGPSILRIQQVVRGDSAAYFCASSPKGTSQNIQYFGAGTRLSVL.

The table lists this clone with a count of one. The chain is built from TRBV5-1 and TRBJ1-2; no reliable D call. Germline V gene data show CDR1 as SGHRS and CDR2 as YFSETQ. The V and J ends lost 0 bases and 2 bases respectively, with 14 bases between them. This CDR3 contains 16 residues. For the CDR3, the DNA is TGCGCCAGCAGCTTGGGCTTCCAGGCGATCAACTATGGCTACACCTTC. Protein product: CASSLGFQAINYGYTF.

The chain recombines TRBV24-1 with TRBJ2-1; TRBD2 might be the D (7 bases). Looked up from germline, CDR1 is KGHDR and CDR2 is SFDVKD. The germline V and J ends were trimmed by 1 base and 7 bases, with 13 bases remaining between them. The CDR3 length is 15 residues. DNA of the CDR3: TGTGCCACCAGTGATTTCCGCGGGGGCCGGAATGAGCAGTTCTTC. Its protein is CATSDFRGGRNEQFF.

The V gene is TRBV18, the J gene TRBJ2-2, with 7 bases matching TRBD1. Per the germline V gene, CDR1 is KGHSH and CDR2 is LQKENI. The CDR3 spans 16 residues. The V and J ends lost 3 bases and 0 bases, in that order; junction bases with no gene match: 4. The CDR3 nucleotides read TGTGCCAGCTCACCCATTACAGGGGCGAACACCGGGGAGCTGTTTTTT. Its translation is CASSPITGANTGELFF.

The J gene is TRBJ1-1, the V gene TRBV5-1, with TRBD1 identical over 7 bases. J gave up 2 bases and V 6 bases, and 4 bases lay outside the gene matches. This CDR3 is 13 amino acids long. CDR1 is SGHRS, CDR2 YFSETQ, per germline. CDR3 loop: CASTGTDNTEAFF. CDR3 nucleotide sequence: TGCGCCAGCACCGGGACAGATAACACTGAAGCTTTCTTT.

The chain couples TRBV5-1 to TRBJ1-3, with a tentative D call TRBD1 (5 bases). Germline CDR1 reads SGHRS; CDR2 reads YFSETQ. The CDR3 loop spans 14 amino acids. V lost 3 bases, J lost 4 bases, and 11 bases lay in between. The DNA of the CDR3 is TGCGCCAGCAGCTCAGGGATAGGGGGAAACACCATATATTTT. Residues: CASSSGIGGNTIYF. The full variable domain, its missing parts supplied by reference TRBV5-1 and TRBJ1-3, is KAGVTQTPRYLIKTRGQQVTLSCSPISGHRSVSWYQQTPGQGLQFLFEYFSETQRNKGNFPGRFSGRQFSNSRSEMNVSTLELGDSALYLCASSSGIGGNTIYFGEGSWLTVV.

This chain's CDR3 is CAIGRQGEGKAFF. Written as DNA, the CDR3 is TGTGCCATCGGACGACAGGGCGAAGGGAAAGCTTTCTTT. J is TRBJ1-1 and V is TRBV10-3; 7 positions match TRBD1. The CDR3 extends over 13 amino acids. The J segment lost 9 bases and the V segment lost 8 bases, leaving 12 bases of the junction unmatched. The germline CDR1 and CDR2 sequences are ENHRY and SYGVKD.

This chain joins TRBV6-5 and TRBJ2-2; D remains ambiguous. Germline lookup yields CDR1 MNHEY and CDR2 SVGAGI. CDR3 length: 15 amino acids. V was shortened by 6 bases and J by 1 base, with 12 bases between the two germline ends. The CDR3: CASRITHRNTGELFF. The CDR3 coding sequence is TGTGCCAGCAGGATTACACACCGGAACACCGGGGAGCTGTTTTTT.

The chain joins TRBV30 to TRBJ2-1, with 10 bases fitting TRBD2. V lost 2 bases and J lost 6; bases outside the gene matches: 13. Per germline, CDR1 GTSNPN and CDR2 SVGIG (reference sequence). This CDR3 is 17 amino acids long. The CDR3 loop reads CAWSQVSLAGASNEQFF. DNA of the CDR3: TGTGCCTGGAGTCAAGTCTCCCTAGCGGGGGCTTCCAATGAGCAGTTCTTC.

This clone occurred once. The V gene is TRBV27, the J gene TRBJ2-5; the match to TRBD2 covers 7 bases. The V segment lost 5 bases and the J segment 4 bases; nucleotides outside the gene matches: 4. Germline CDR1 is MNHEY and CDR2 is SMNVEV (reference sequence). This CDR3 comprises 13 residues. The CDR3 here is CASSGGEGETQYF. The CDR3 nucleotides read TGTGCCAGCAGTGGAGGGGAGGGAGAGACCCAGTACTTC.

V is TRBV6-5 and J is TRBJ1-2; 7 nucleotides line up with TRBD1. This CDR3 has 13 amino acids. The germline CDR1 and CDR2 sequences are MNHEY and SVGAGI. V was pared by 0 bases and J by 6 bases, with 1 base of the junction left unmatched. CDR3 residues: CASSYSRGHGYTF. The DNA of the CDR3 is TGTGCCAGCAGTTACTCGAGGGGGCATGGCTACACCTTC.

The chain has TRBV27 and TRBJ1-1; TRBD1 is a possible D gene (6 bases). This CDR3 comprises 16 residues. Germline CDR1 reads MNHEY; CDR2 reads SMNVEV (reference sequence). Trimming left V 7 bases short and J 6 bases short, with 24 bases between. This CDR3 reads CASTQWKGGKGSEAFF. CDR3 DNA sequence: TGTGCCAGCACCCAATGGAAGGGGGGGAAAGGATCTGAAGCTTTCTTT.

The chain couples TRBV19 to TRBJ1-2; TRBD1 might be the D (6 bases). CDR3 length: 14 amino acids. Trimming shortened V by 8 bases and J by 4 bases, and 17 bases separated the two germline ends. Looked up from germline, CDR1 is LNHDA and CDR2 is SQIVND (reference sequence). This CDR3 is CASFLGTTRYGYTF. The DNA of the CDR3 is TGTGCCAGTTTTCTCGGGACAACCCGCTATGGCTACACCTTC.

The chain uses TRBV7-9 and TRBJ2-1; a weak D match, TRBD2 (5 bases). V lost 8 bases and J 5 bases, leaving 16 bases between the germline ends. The CDR3 extends over 14 amino acids. Germline V gives CDR1 SEHNR, CDR2 FQNEAQ (reference sequence). CDR3 DNA: TGTGCCAGCGGCGGGTCTGATCGAAACAATGAGCAGTTCTTC. It specifies CASGGSDRNNEQFF.

The V call is TRBV19, the J call TRBJ1-2; 8 bases line up with TRBD1. The junction had 3 bases not matched to a gene; V was cut back by 4 bases and J by 5 bases. The CDR3 is 13 residues long. The germline V gene has CDR1 LNHDA and CDR2 SQIVND (reference sequence). The CDR3 nucleotides read TGTGCCAGTAGTACGACAGGGGTGTATGGCTACACCTTC. It translates to CASSTTGVYGYTF.

The chain recombines TRBV3-1 (or the pseudogene TRBV3-2) with TRBJ1-6; D might be TRBD1 (6 bases). This CDR3 is built from 14 residues. The V gene's germline CDR1 is LGHDT and CDR2 YNNKEL (reference sequence). V lost 3 bases to trimming and J lost 10 bases, with 13 bases between them. CDR3 region: CASSQRGQNSPLHF. The DNA for the CDR3 is TGTGCCAGCAGCCAGCGCGGACAGAACTCACCCCTCCACTTT.

The V and J genes are TRBV19 and TRBJ1-5; no reliable D call. Germline V gives CDR1 LNHDA, CDR2 SQIVND (reference sequence). The CDR3 totals 16 residues. Trimming cost V 1 base and J 1 base, with 11 bases left between them. CDR3 in amino acids: CASSIGPGYSNQPQHF. CDR3 DNA sequence: TGTGCCAGTAGTATAGGGCCGGGGTACAGCAATCAGCCCCAGCATTTT. Drawing the rest from reference TRBV19 and TRBJ1-5, the complete variable domain is DGGITQSPKYLFRKEGQNVTLSCEQNLNHDAMYWYRQDPGQGLRLIYYSQIVNDFQKGDIAEGYSVSREKKESFPLTVTSAQKNPTAFYLCASSIGPGYSNQPQHFGDGTRLSIL.